The 8 T cell receptor beta chains in this list originate from one sample, sequenced in a study of blood T cell repertoires in COVID-19. Sequencing was performed with immunoSEQ multiplex PCR; in TCRdb, only in-frame clones are kept and a portion is missing. This table has around 140,000 clones, approximately 87% appearing once. The material sequenced was peripheral blood. These receptors were taken from a man aged 50 or older who had recovered from COVID-19.

This chain joins TRBV11-2 and TRBJ1-2; no firm D call. In germline, CDR1 is SGHAT, CDR2 FQNNGV. This CDR3 region has 18 residues. V dropped 5 bases and J dropped 8 bases, with 30 bases sitting between them. The CDR3 bases are TGTGCCAGCAGCCCCCTTATCGCCTCTGAAGGGAGGTTCTGGGGCTACACCTTC. This codes for CASSPLIASEGRFWGYTF.

This chain uses TRBV2 with TRBJ1-2, with D possibly matching TRBD1 (6 bases). CDR1 is SNHLY and CDR2 is FYNNEI in the germline V gene. Trimming pared 7 bases from V and 1 base from J, leaving 10 bases between. The CDR3 runs 13 residues. The CDR3 region is CASTRQDNYGYTF. CDR3 DNA sequence: TGTGCCAGCACCAGACAGGATAACTATGGCTACACCTTC.

The chain uses TRBV5-4 and TRBJ2-7; 10 nucleotides agree with TRBD1. The CDR3 covers 16 residues. Germline CDR1 and CDR2: SGHNT and YYREEE (reference sequence). V was pared by 4 bases and J by 6 bases, with 13 bases of the junction left unmatched. The CDR3 sequence is CASSPTRGTGDSEQYF. The CDR3 DNA reads as TGTGCCAGCAGCCCTACTAGGGGGACAGGGGACAGCGAGCAGTACTTC.

V is TRBV9 and J is TRBJ1-6, with no clear D. V was trimmed by 3 bases and J by 9 bases, leaving 13 bases between them. The CDR3 is made up of 14 amino acids. Germline-derived CDR1 and CDR2 are SGDLS and YYNGEE. Here the CDR3 reads CASSEWGVSSPLHF. The DNA of the CDR3 is TGTGCCAGCAGCGAATGGGGAGTATCTTCACCCCTCCACTTT. The full variable domain, its missing parts supplied by reference TRBV9 and TRBJ1-6, is DSGVTQTPKHLITATGQRVTLRCSPRSGDLSVYWYQQSLDQGLQFLIQYYNGEERAKGNILERFSAQQFPDLHSELNLSSLELGDSALYFCASSEWGVSSPLHFGNGTRLTVT.

J is TRBJ2-4 and V is TRBV27; TRBD1 agrees at 8 bases. Germline lookup yields CDR1 MNHEY and CDR2 SMNVEV (reference sequence). CDR3 size: 18 residues. Trimming took 5 bases from V and 9 from J; bases not matched to a gene: 21. CDR3 amino acids: CASSPPSFGNRGTGIQYF. Here the CDR3 DNA reads TGTGCCAGCAGTCCCCCGTCTTTCGGGAACAGGGGGACGGGCATTCAGTACTTC.

The chain joins TRBV10-3 to TRBJ1-2; 8 nucleotides align to TRBD1. After removal of 3 bases from V and 4 bases from J, the junction contained 4 bases not matched to a gene. Germline V gene sequence: CDR1 ENHRY, CDR2 SYGVKD. The CDR3 runs 14 residues. This chain's CDR3 is CAISDGQGLYGYTF. The DNA of the CDR3 is TGTGCCATCAGTGATGGACAGGGTCTCTATGGCTACACCTTC.

The chain has TRBV5-4 and TRBJ1-3; D ambiguous. V lost 0 bases, J lost 0 bases, and 13 bases lay in between. The CDR3 consists of 17 residues. Germline V gene sequence: CDR1 SGHNT, CDR2 YYREEE (reference sequence). In DNA form, the CDR3 reads TGTGCCAGCAGCTTGGCCGGAGGGAGCCGCTCTGGAAACACCATATATTTT. Protein product: CASSLAGGSRSGNTIYF.

The V gene is TRBV14, the J gene TRBJ1-1; D is unresolved. CDR3 length: 14 amino acids. The V end was cut by 0 bases, the J end by 4 bases, with 9 bases between. Germline V lookup: CDR1 SGHDN, CDR2 FVKESK. For the CDR3, the DNA is TGTGCCAGCAGCCAAGATTTTGGAGGCACTGAAGCTTTCTTT. It codes for CASSQDFGGTEAFF.